The clone carrying this T cell receptor beta chain has ten or more counts. The V segment lost 7 bases and the J segment 12 bases; nucleotides outside the gene matches: 16. This CDR3 has 15 residues. Germline assignment: CDR1 SGHTA and CDR2 FQGNSA. This sample is part of a study of blood T cell repertoires in COVID-19. Sequencing was performed with immunoSEQ multiplex PCR; in TCRdb, only in-frame clones are kept and a portion is missing. This table has 250,000 to 350,000 clones, roughly nine tenths appearing once. The sequenced sample was PBMCs or T cells enriched from blood (not recorded which). The V and J genes are TRBV7-2 and TRBJ2-1; 9 bases align to TRBD2. The clonotype was recovered from a man in his 60s who had recovered from COVID-19. The chain's CDR3 is CASTGGLAGPISQFF. The CDR3, as DNA: TGTGCCAGCACCGGAGGGCTAGCGGGACCCATATCGCAGTTCTTC.